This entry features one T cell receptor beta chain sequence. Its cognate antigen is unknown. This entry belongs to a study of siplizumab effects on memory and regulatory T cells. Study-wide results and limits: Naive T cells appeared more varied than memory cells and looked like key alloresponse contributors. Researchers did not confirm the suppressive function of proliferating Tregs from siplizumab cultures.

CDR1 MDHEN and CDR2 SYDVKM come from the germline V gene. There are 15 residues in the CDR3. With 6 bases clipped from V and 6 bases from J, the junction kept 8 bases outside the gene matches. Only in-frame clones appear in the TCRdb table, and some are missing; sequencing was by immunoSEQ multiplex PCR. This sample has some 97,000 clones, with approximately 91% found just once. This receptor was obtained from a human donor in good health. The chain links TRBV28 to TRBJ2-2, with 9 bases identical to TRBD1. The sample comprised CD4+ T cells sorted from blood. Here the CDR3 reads CASSRPGQGSGELFF. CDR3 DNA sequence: TGTGCCAGCAGCCGACCGGGACAGGGATCCGGGGAGCTGTTTTTT.